The 18 T cell receptor beta chains below all came from one sample that was sequenced in a study of sequential checkpoint blockade in melanoma. Here immunoSEQ multiplex PCR was the method, and the copy in TCRdb shows in-frame clones only, minus some. The sample has roughly 12,000 clones; around 73% are singletons. This sample's treatment: randomized to nivolumab then ipilimumab (arm A) or the reverse (arm B). Material: CD8+ T cells sorted from blood (inferred from file names), obtained from a patient given nivolumab and ipilimumab in sequence. All receptors derive from a human donor with melanoma.

The gene calls are TRBV5-1 and TRBJ2-3; the match to TRBD1 covers 7 bases. Germline CDR1 and CDR2: SGHRS and YFSETQ. CDR3 length: 16 residues. Trimming took 2 bases from V and 1 from J; bases not matched to a gene: 7. The CDR3 nucleotides are TGCGCCAGCAGCTTTGTGGGACAGAGCCGCACAGATACGCAGTATTTT. Amino acids: CASSFVGQSRTDTQYF.

The V gene is TRBV28, the J gene TRBJ2-2, with a possible D match to TRBD1 (6 bases). Trimming stripped 3 bases from V and 3 bases from J, with 11 bases between. The V gene's germline CDR1 is MDHEN and CDR2 SYDVKM. CDR3 size: 15 residues. The CDR3 nucleotides are TGTGCCAGCAGTTTCCGGGGACAACACACCGGGGAGCTGTTTTTT. The encoded protein is CASSFRGQHTGELFF.

The chain has TRBV6-1 and TRBJ2-2; maybe TRBD2 (6 bases). The V and J ends lost 7 bases and 7 bases respectively, with 10 bases between them. This CDR3 is built from 12 residues. Germline lookup yields CDR1 MNHNS and CDR2 SASEGT. CDR3 amino acids: CASIWRGGELFF. The CDR3 region has the DNA TGTGCCAGCATTTGGAGGGGCGGGGAGCTGTTTTTT.

The J gene is TRBJ2-3, the V gene TRBV2; D unclear. The V end lost 6 bases, the J end lost 2 bases, and 18 bases lay between the germline ends. The CDR3 has 16 residues. CDR1 and CDR2 (germline): SNHLY, FYNNEI. CDR3 nucleotides: TGTGCCAGCAGCCGACGGATGGGCAGGAACACAGATACGCAGTATTTT. It specifies CASSRRMGRNTDTQYF.

The V call is TRBV25-1, the J call TRBJ2-3; the match to TRBD2 covers 7 bases. CDR1 and CDR2 from the germline V gene are MGHDK and SYGVNS. CDR3 length: 17 amino acids. Germline trimming cut 1 base from V and 0 bases from J; bases unmatched to any gene: 7. CDR3 region: CASSESGSGHSTDTQYF. For the CDR3, the DNA is TGTGCCAGCAGTGAATCCGGTAGCGGGCACAGCACAGATACGCAGTATTTT.

In its sample, this clone was seen once. The rearrangement joins TRBV5-4 to TRBJ1-2; D is undetermined. The V end was cut by 4 bases, the J end by 3 bases, with 10 bases between. There are 13 residues in the CDR3. Looked up from germline, CDR1 is SGHNT and CDR2 is YYREEE (reference sequence). The CDR3 sequence is CASSITADYGYTF. DNA for the CDR3: TGTGCCAGCAGCATTACAGCCGACTATGGCTACACCTTC.

This clone was counted between two and nine times. The V gene is TRBV28, the J gene TRBJ2-2; 8 bases match TRBD2. The trim removed 2 bases at V and 5 bases at J, leaving 4 bases unmatched. The CDR3 contains 15 residues. Germline V CDR1 and CDR2: MDHEN, SYDVKM. CDR3 nucleotides: TGTGCCAGCAGTTTAGCGGGAGGTCGGACCGGGGAGCTGTTTTTT. This translates into CASSLAGGRTGELFF. Looking up the rest from reference TRBV28 and TRBJ2-2 gives the full variable domain: DVKVTQSSRYLVKRTGEKVFLECVQDMDHENMFWYRQDPGLGLRLIYFSYDVKMKEKGDIPEGYSVSREKKERFSLILESASTNQTSMYLCASSLAGGRTGELFFGEGSRLTVL.

The rearrangement joins TRBV2 to TRBJ2-2; tentatively, D is TRBD1 (6 bases). Germline V lookup: CDR1 SNHLY, CDR2 FYNNEI. This CDR3 contains 15 residues. V dropped 3 bases and J dropped 5 bases, with 13 bases sitting between them. Here the CDR3 reads CASSEGALGTGELFF. The CDR3 nucleotides read TGTGCCAGCAGTGAGGGGGCTCTGGGTACCGGGGAGCTGTTTTTT. Full variable domain (outside the CDR3, taken from reference TRBV2 and TRBJ2-2): EPEVTQTPSHQVTQMGQEVILRCVPISNHLYFYWYRQILGQKVEFLVSFYNNEISEKSEIFDDQFSVERPDGSNFTLKIRSTKLEDSAMYFCASSEGALGTGELFFGEGSRLTVL.

This clone occurred once. The rearrangement joins TRBV5-1 to TRBJ2-3; 12 nucleotides match TRBD2. The V and J ends lost 0 bases and 6 bases, in that order; junction bases with no gene match: 8. CDR3 length: 17 amino acids. Germline loops: CDR1 SGHRS, CDR2 YFSETQ. DNA for the CDR3: TGCGCCAGCAGCTTGGAGTTGACTAGCGGGAGACGGGATACGCAGTATTTT. This codes for CASSLELTSGRRDTQYF.

The chain is built from TRBV27 and TRBJ2-3; the match to TRBD2 covers 8 bases. Trimming took 2 bases from V and 2 from J; bases not matched to a gene: 9. CDR3 length: 17 amino acids. Germline V gene sequence: CDR1 MNHEY, CDR2 SMNVEV (reference sequence). The CDR3 region has the DNA TGTGCCAGCAGTTTAAATACGGCTAGCGGGTACACAGATACGCAGTATTTT. Translation gives CASSLNTASGYTDTQYF.

The chain combines TRBV7-9 with TRBJ2-7; TRBD1 matches 8 bases. The CDR3 loop spans 14 amino acids. Per germline, CDR1 SEHNR and CDR2 FQNEAQ (reference sequence). V shed 7 bases and J 2 bases; nucleotides not matched to a gene: 7. Here the CDR3 reads CASTLDRGAYEQYF. For the CDR3, the DNA is TGTGCCAGCACCCTAGACAGGGGAGCCTACGAGCAGTACTTC.

This clone was observed a few times. The genes are TRBV7-9 and TRBJ2-1; D ambiguous. Germline CDR1 is SEHNR and CDR2 is FQNEAQ (reference sequence). V was shortened by 0 bases and J by 0 bases, with 9 bases between the two germline ends. The CDR3 spans 16 residues. This chain's CDR3 is CASSLALRISYNEQFF. CDR3 DNA: TGTGCCAGCAGCTTAGCGTTGAGGATCTCCTACAATGAGCAGTTCTTC. Complete variable domain (other parts from reference TRBV7-9 and TRBJ2-1): DTGVSQNPRHKITKRGQNVTFRCDPISEHNRLYWYRQTLGQGPEFLTYFQNEAQLEKSRLLSDRFSAERPKGSFSTLEIQRTEQGDSAMYLCASSLALRISYNEQFFGPGTRLTVL.

This clone was seen only once. The V call is TRBV9, the J call TRBJ2-7; the match to TRBD2 covers 7 bases. V dropped 4 bases and J dropped 0; count of bases not matched to a gene: 13. The CDR3 is 17 amino acids. The germline CDR1 and CDR2 sequences are SGDLS and YYNGEE. Here the CDR3 DNA reads TGTGCCAGCAGCCCCCACCAAGGGCTAGCGGCCTCCTACGAGCAGTACTTC. Translation gives CASSPHQGLAASYEQYF.

The table lists this clone with a few counts. The chain recombines TRBV15 with TRBJ1-2; 9 bases match TRBD1. CDR1 and CDR2 from the germline V gene are LNHNV and YYDKDF (reference sequence). V was pared by 2 bases and J by 7 bases, with 8 bases of the junction left unmatched. CDR3 size: 15 residues. The CDR3 spells CATSRHRDRVAGYTF. CDR3 coding DNA: TGTGCCACCAGCAGACACCGGGACAGGGTGGCTGGCTACACCTTC.

The chain joins TRBV29-1 to TRBJ2-1; TRBD2 agrees at 10 bases. The germline CDR1 and CDR2 sequences are SQVTM and ANQGSEA. The CDR3 is made up of 13 amino acids. The CDR3 here is CTIWSGGDNEQFF. For the CDR3, the DNA is TGCACCATCTGGAGCGGGGGGGACAATGAGCAGTTCTTC.

This rearrangement joins TRBV7-9 to TRBJ2-1, with D possibly TRBD1 on 6 matching bases. V gave up 8 bases and J gave up 2 bases, with 19 bases separating them. The CDR3 has 16 residues. Per germline, CDR1 SEHNR and CDR2 FQNEAQ (reference sequence). The DNA of the CDR3 is TGTGCCAGCTCCCCGCGAGGGGGAGTCACCTACAATGAGCAGTTCTTC. Amino acids: CASSPRGGVTYNEQFF.

This chain joins TRBV11-3 and TRBJ2-2; D is ambiguous. Trimming removed 7 bases from V and 2 bases from J, with 8 bases in between. The CDR3 has 13 residues. The germline gives CDR1 SGHNT, CDR2 YENEEA. In DNA, the CDR3 is TGTGCCAGCACAGCGCCAAACACCGGGGAGCTGTTTTTT. It encodes CASTAPNTGELFF.

This clone has more than one count but fewer than ten. The V gene is TRBV28, the J gene TRBJ2-5, with 8 bases identical to TRBD1. With 3 bases clipped from V and 2 bases from J, the junction kept 11 bases outside the gene matches. Germline CDR1 is MDHEN and CDR2 is SYDVKM. The CDR3 runs 17 residues. CDR3 nucleotide sequence: TGTGCCAGCAGTTTGGGGGCCACCGGGACAGGACAAGAGACCCAGTACTTC. Its translation: CASSLGATGTGQETQYF.